The clone carrying this T cell receptor (beta chain) was picked up a small number of times. The sample belongs to a study of patients and donors after allogeneic stem cell transplantation. The CDR3 is 17 residues long. The trim removed 5 bases at V and 2 bases at J, leaving 13 bases unmatched. The germline V gene has CDR1 DFQATT and CDR2 SNEGSKA (reference sequence). Each CDR3 protein gets one entry after TCRdb re-called the RT-PCR reads with MiXCR. The sample lists about 76,000 distinct CDR3 sequences; about 30% were seen once. The sequenced sample was blood, either unsorted or a sorted T cell fraction (not recorded which). This TCR was recovered from a human donor who was either an allogeneic HSCT recipient or a stem cell or donor lymphocyte infusion donor (not recorded which). It is not recorded whose cells these are; they may come from a transplant donor. This rearrangement joins TRBV20-1 to TRBJ1-4; 8 nucleotides line up with TRBD1. The CDR3 protein is CSAVDRVDLRTNEKLFF. CDR3 bases: TGCAGTGCTGTGGACAGGGTGGATTTGCGGACTAATGAAAAACTGTTTTTT.